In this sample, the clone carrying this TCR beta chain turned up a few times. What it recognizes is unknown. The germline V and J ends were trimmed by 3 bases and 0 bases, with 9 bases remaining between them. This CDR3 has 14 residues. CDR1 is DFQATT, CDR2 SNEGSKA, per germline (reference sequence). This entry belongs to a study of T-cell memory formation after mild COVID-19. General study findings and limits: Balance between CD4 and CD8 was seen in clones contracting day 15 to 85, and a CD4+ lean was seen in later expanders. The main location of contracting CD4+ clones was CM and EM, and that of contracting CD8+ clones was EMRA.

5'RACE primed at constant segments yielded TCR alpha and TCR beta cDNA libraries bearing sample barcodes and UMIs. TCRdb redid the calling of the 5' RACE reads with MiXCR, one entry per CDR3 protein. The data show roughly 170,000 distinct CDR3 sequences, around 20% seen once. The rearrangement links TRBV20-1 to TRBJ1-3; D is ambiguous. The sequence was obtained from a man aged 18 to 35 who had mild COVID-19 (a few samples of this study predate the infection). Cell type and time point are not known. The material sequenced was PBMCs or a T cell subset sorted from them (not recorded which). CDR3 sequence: CSASTPSSGNTIYF. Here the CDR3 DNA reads TGCAGTGCTAGCACTCCAAGCTCTGGAAACACCATATATTTT.